This T cell receptor (beta chain) is from a study of shared clonotypes between healthy human individuals. Per the germline V gene, CDR1 is SGHNT and CDR2 is YYREEE (reference sequence). Trimming removed 5 bases at V and 1 base at J, with 15 bases between. The CDR3 contains 16 residues. Clones were read by immunoSEQ multiplex PCR, and TCRdb kept only the in-frame ones, dropping some. Of about 960,000 clones detected, approximately 80% appear once; the ten largest clones hold about 1.5%. The sample was memory CD4+ T cells sorted from blood. As to subset: CD45RA-negative fraction. The chain combines TRBV5-4 with TRBJ1-4; D is possibly TRBD1 (6 bases). The clonotype comes from a man aged 18-30 years in good health. The CDR3 loop reads CASRIKTGLTNEKLFF. In DNA, the CDR3 is TGTGCCAGCAGAATAAAAACAGGGCTAACTAATGAAAAACTGTTTTTT.